This T cell receptor (beta chain) was recorded in a study of shared clonotypes between healthy human individuals. The CDR3 is 13 amino acids. Looked up from germline, CDR1 is SGHRS and CDR2 is YFSETQ. Trimming cost V 0 bases and J 6 bases, with 9 bases left between them. TCRdb's copy holds only in-frame clones and misses some; the assay was immunoSEQ multiplex PCR. The repertoire holds some 2.4 million clones, with 80% to 95% as singletons. V is TRBV5-1 and J is TRBJ1-1, with D unclear. The sample was naive CD4+ T cells from PBMCs. Subset here: CD45RA+ positively selected. This TCR derives from a man between 18 and 29 years old in good health. Some clones in this sample may be carry-over from other donors' samples. The CDR3 bases are TGCGCCAGCAGCTTGGCGGAAGTCGCTGAAGCTTTCTTT. Translation: CASSLAEVAEAFF.